This T cell receptor (beta chain) appears in the sequencing data of a study of cytotoxic CD8 clonotypes in ibrutinib-treated CLL. The study's findings and limits: Under treatment, the uncommon public clonotypes either contracted or remained stable. Baseline clonality, above age-matched healthy donor levels, tracked circulating CD8+ T-cell counts.

The V end was cut by 3 bases, the J end by 6 bases, with 12 bases between. Germline lookup yields CDR1 SNHLY and CDR2 FYNNEI. The CDR3 is made up of 14 amino acids. TCRdb's table, derived via immunoSEQ multiplex PCR, lists solely in-frame clones and lacks some. The sample has under 45,000 clones, approximately 71% seen once; the top ten hold 6.5% to 8%. The table lists this clone with a few counts. Its antigen remains unidentified. This TCR came from a human donor with chronic lymphocytic leukemia. Source: PBMCs, taken at disease progression, from a patient treated with ibrutinib. The rearrangement links TRBV2 to TRBJ2-1; the D is unclear. CDR3 residues: CASSDRTLRNEQFF. CDR3 nucleotides: TGTGCCAGCAGTGACCGGACGCTACGCAATGAGCAGTTCTTC. The full variable domain, its missing parts supplied by reference TRBV2 and TRBJ2-1, is EPEVTQTPSHQVTQMGQEVILRCVPISNHLYFYWYRQILGQKVEFLVSFYNNEISEKSEIFDDQFSVERPDGSNFTLKIRSTKLEDSAMYFCASSDRTLRNEQFFGPGTRLTVL.